The 3 T cell receptor beta chains presented below share a single source sample, sequenced in a study of early T cells in non-severe SARS-CoV-2 infection. TCRdb analysed the 5' RACE reads with MiXCR anew, one entry per CDR3 protein. The table includes roughly 54,000 distinct CDR3 sequences, around 6% detected once. The sequencing sample was made of whole blood. Every receptor here comes from an adult who was a healthcare worker with PCR-confirmed SARS-CoV-2 infection or an uninfected control (not recorded which).

Ten or more counts support this clonotype. This chain joins TRBV20-1 and TRBJ2-1, with 9 bases identical to TRBD2. Trimming cost V 2 bases and J 1 base; bases outside gene matches: 9. This CDR3 comprises 17 residues. Germline V gene sequence: CDR1 DFQATT, CDR2 SNEGSKA (reference sequence). CDR3 nucleotide sequence: TGCAGTGCTAGATTCGGGATGGCGGGAGGGTCCTACAATGAGCAGTTCTTC. Encoded protein: CSARFGMAGGSYNEQFF.

This clonotype was counted at least ten times. The chain is built from TRBV30 and TRBJ2-5, with D tentatively TRBD2 (6 bases). Germline CDR1 and CDR2: GTSNPN and SVGIG (reference sequence). The CDR3 spans 14 residues. Trimming removed 3 bases at V and 1 base at J, with 12 bases between. The CDR3 DNA sequence: TGTGCCTGGAGCTCGGGGGTCACCCAAGAGACCCAGTACTTC. This codes for CAWSSGVTQETQYF.

This clonotype occurred a few times. V usage is TRBV29-1 and J usage is TRBJ1-2, with D unresolved. With 5 bases removed from V and 8 bases from J, the gap between germline ends came to 12 bases. Germline assignment: CDR1 SQVTM and CDR2 ANQGSEA. The CDR3 spans 11 residues. The CDR3 sequence is CSVLVSAGYTF. As DNA, the CDR3 is TGCAGCGTTCTGGTTTCGGCGGGCTACACCTTC.